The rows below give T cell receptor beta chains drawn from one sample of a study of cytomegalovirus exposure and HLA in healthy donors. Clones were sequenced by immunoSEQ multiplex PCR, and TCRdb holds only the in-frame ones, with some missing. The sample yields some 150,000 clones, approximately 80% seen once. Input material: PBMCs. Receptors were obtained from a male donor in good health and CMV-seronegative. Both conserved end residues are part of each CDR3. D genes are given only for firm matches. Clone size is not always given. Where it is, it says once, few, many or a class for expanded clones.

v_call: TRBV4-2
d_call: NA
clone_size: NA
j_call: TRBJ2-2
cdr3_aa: CASSQTRGAFGELFF
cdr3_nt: TGTGCCAGCAGCCAGACCAGGGGAGCCTTCGGGGAGCTGTTTTTT

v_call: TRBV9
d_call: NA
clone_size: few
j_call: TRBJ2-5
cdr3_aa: CASSASSEVGETQYF
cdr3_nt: TGTGCCAGCAGCGCCTCTTCGGAGGTAGGGGAGACCCAGTACTTC

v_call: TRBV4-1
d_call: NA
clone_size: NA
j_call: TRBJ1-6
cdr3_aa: CASSQERDLAPALHF
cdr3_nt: TGCGCCAGCAGCCAAGAGAGAGACCTAGCCCCAGCCCTCCACTTT

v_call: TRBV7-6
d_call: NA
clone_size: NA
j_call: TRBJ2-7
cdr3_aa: CANSDDIYEQYF
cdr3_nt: TGTGCCAACAGCGATGACATCTACGAGCAGTACTTC

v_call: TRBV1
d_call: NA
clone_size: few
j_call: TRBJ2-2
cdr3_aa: CTSSQEVAGNTGELFF
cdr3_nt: TGCACCAGCAGCCAAGAGGTGGCGGGAAACACCGGGGAGCTGTTTTTT

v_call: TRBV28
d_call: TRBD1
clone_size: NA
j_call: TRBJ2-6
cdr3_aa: CASTPTQGANSGANVLTF
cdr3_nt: TGTGCCAGCACCCCCACCCAGGGGGCGAACTCTGGGGCCAACGTCCTGACTTTC

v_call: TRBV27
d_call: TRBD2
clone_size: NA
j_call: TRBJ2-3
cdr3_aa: CASSLGLAGGNTQYF
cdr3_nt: TGTGCCAGCAGTTTAGGACTAGCGGGGGGGAATACGCAGTATTTT

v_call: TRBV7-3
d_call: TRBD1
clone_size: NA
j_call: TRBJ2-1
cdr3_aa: CASSTSGQYNEQFF
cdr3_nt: TGTGCCAGCAGCACTTCGGGACAGTACAATGAGCAGTTCTTC

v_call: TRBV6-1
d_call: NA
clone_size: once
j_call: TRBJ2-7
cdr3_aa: CASSVALGVVSYEQYF
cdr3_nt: TGTGCCAGCAGTGTCGCTCTAGGGGTTGTCTCCTACGAGCAGTACTTC

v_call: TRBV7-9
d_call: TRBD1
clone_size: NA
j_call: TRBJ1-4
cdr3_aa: CASSLGQGANEKLFF
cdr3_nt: TGTGCCAGCAGCTTAGGACAGGGGGCTAATGAAAAACTGTTTTTT

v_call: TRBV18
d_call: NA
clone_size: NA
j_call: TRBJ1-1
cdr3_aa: CASRRLGMNTEAFF
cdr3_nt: TGTGCCAGCCGAAGACTAGGGATGAACACTGAAGCTTTCTTT

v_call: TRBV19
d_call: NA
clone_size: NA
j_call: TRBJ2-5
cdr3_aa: CASSMGLKETQYF
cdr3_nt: TGTGCCAGTAGTATGGGCTTAAAAGAGACCCAGTACTTC

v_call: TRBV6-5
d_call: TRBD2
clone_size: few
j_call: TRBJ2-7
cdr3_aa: CASSSFSGSSYEQYF
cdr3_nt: TGTGCCAGCAGTTCCTTTAGCGGGAGCTCCTACGAGCAGTACTTC

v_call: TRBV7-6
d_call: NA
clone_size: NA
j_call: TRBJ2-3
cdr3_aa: CASSLAGGTDTQYF
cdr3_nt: TGTGCCAGCAGCTTAGCGGGCGGCACAGATACGCAGTATTTT

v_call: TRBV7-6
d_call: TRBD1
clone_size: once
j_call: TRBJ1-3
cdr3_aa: CASSLAGTTGAGNTIYF
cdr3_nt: TGTGCCAGCAGCTTAGCGGGGACGACAGGGGCTGGAAACACCATATATTTT

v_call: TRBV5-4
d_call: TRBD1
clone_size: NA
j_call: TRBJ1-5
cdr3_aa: CASSAGTVNQPQHF
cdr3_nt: TGTGCCAGCAGTGCCGGGACAGTTAATCAGCCCCAGCATTTT

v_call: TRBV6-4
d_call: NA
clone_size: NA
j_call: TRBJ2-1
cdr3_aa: CASTAPPISSEQFF
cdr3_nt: TGTGCCAGCACCGCCCCCCCTATTAGTAGCGAGCAGTTCTTC

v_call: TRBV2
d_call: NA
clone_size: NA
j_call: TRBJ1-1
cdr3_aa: CASREQGRLNTEAFF
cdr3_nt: TGTGCCAGCAGGGAACAGGGTCGGTTGAACACTGAAGCTTTCTTT

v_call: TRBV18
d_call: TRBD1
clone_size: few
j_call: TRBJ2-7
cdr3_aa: CASSKDRGAYEQYF
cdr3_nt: TGTGCCAGCTCAAAGGACAGGGGCGCCTACGAGCAGTACTTC

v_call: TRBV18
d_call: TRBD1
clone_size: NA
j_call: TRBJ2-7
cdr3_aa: CASSLQTGYEQYF
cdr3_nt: TGTGCCAGCTCACTCCAGACAGGGTACGAGCAGTACTTC

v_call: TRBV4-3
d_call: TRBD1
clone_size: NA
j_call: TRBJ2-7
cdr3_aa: CASSHRTGNNEQYF
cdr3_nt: TGCGCCAGCAGCCACCGGACAGGGAACAACGAGCAGTACTTC

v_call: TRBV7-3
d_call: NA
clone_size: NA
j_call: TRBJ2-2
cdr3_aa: CASSSGERTSTGELFF
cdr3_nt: TGTGCCAGCAGTTCCGGGGAGCGTACATCCACCGGGGAGCTGTTTTTT

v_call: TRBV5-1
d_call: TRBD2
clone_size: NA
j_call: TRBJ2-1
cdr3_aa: CASRTSGSRNEQFF
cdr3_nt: TGCGCCAGCAGGACTAGCGGGAGTCGTAATGAGCAGTTCTTC

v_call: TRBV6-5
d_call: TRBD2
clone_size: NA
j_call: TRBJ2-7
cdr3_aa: CASSFAGGISYEQYF
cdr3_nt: TGTGCCAGCAGTTTTGCGGGGGGGATCTCCTACGAGCAGTACTTC

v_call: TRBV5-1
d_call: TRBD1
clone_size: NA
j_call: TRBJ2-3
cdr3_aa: CASSAGQGAPSTDTQYF
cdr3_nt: TGCGCCAGCAGCGCCGGACAGGGGGCTCCTAGCACAGATACGCAGTATTTT

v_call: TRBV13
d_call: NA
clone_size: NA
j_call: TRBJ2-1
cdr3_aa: CASSSGGDSAYNEQFF
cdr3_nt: TGTGCCAGCAGCTCAGGAGGGGACTCCGCCTACAATGAGCAGTTCTTC

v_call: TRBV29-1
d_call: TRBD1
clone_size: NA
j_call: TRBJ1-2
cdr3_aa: CSVERSGASTGGGYTF
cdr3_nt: TGCAGCGTTGAAAGATCGGGTGCTTCGACAGGGGGTGGCTACACCTTC

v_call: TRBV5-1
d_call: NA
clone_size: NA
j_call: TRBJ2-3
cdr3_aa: CASSYTVPIRSDTQYF
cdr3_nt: TGCGCCAGCAGCTATACAGTACCTATCCGCTCAGATACGCAGTATTTT

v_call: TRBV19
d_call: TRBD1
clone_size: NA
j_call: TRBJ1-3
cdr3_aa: CASGQGASGNTIYF
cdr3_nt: TGTGCCAGCGGACAGGGCGCCTCTGGAAACACCATATATTTT

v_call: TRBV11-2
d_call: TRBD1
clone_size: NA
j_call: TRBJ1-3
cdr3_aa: CASSLDWTGVGNTIYF
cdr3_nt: TGTGCCAGCAGCTTAGATTGGACAGGGGTTGGAAACACCATATATTTT

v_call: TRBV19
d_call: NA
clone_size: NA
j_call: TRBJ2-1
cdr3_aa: CASSMRAGWENEQFF
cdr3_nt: TGTGCCAGTAGTATGCGGGCGGGATGGGAAAATGAGCAGTTCTTC